This T cell receptor (beta chain) was sequenced for a study of regulatory T cells in long-lasting Graves disease. At the level of the study: Graves' patients who were just diagnosed had used antithyroid drugs for under 3 months. Study outcomes and limitations: Sharing of public clonotypes was greater in persistent patients (over 2,500) than in new patients (roughly 970). TRBV28, TRBJ1-2 and TRBJ2-5 emerged as the favored segments in persistent disease.

This clonotype was seen many times. No antigen is known for it. Time point indicated: newly diagnosed GD, antithyroid drugs for less than 3 months. PBMC RNA was the source of the TCR library. Per American Thyroid Association guidelines, Graves' disease was diagnosed. For TCR beta, libraries came from iRepertoire HTBI primers and Arm-PCR of CDR3 regions. Via MiXCR, TCRdb re-called the multiplex PCR reads, giving one row per CDR3 protein. Of roughly 560,000 distinct CDR3 sequences listed, 12% are singletons. The germline gives CDR1 SGHRS, CDR2 YFSETQ. This CDR3 comprises 13 residues. The germline V and J ends were trimmed by 0 bases and 5 bases, with 6 bases remaining between them. These data were likewise used in another study, on T cells in Graves' hyperthyroidism and ophthalmopathy.

Here the sequenced sample was peripheral blood mononuclear cells (PBMCs), taken at new diagnosis, from a patient treated with antithyroid drugs. This receptor was obtained from a woman aged 25 to 45 with Graves disease. The chain recombines TRBV5-1 with TRBJ2-1; no clear D. Here the CDR3 DNA reads TGCGCCAGCAGCTTGGGCCCGGACAATGAGCAGTTCTTC. This gives the protein CASSLGPDNEQFF.